This T cell receptor beta chain was found in a study of cytomegalovirus exposure and HLA in healthy donors (dated by TCRdb to about 2017). About the investigation overall: In an earlier analysis of several hundred of the donors, 250 to 350 Gb of sequence data and 90 million to 120 million unique TCR beta sequences from about 179 million T cells were reported. Among the approximately 400 genotyped donors, 81% belonged to the genetic ancestry cluster associated with self-reported Caucasian donors. Roughly five DR-DQ haplotypes were handled as single units for association and clustering, since linkage in the cohort was strong. On average, about 240,000 unique TCR beta nucleotide sequences were sequenced per donor among 398 genotyped donors of the cohort, with 15% to 20% of those sequences being non-productive. An early release covering 550 to 650 HLA-typed donors comprised about 290 gigabases of sequencing data and around 86 million unique TCR sequences. The aim of the study was to test whether cataloging public T cell receptors could identify signatures of past pathogen exposure. The number of typed donors differed by locus: about 620-640 for A, B, C, DRB1 and DQB1; 500 to 550 for DQA1; 600 to 610 for DPA1; and about 470 for DPB1. A later genetic analysis used genome-wide SNP genotypes for about 65% of the roughly 700 donors, treating that subset as a discovery cohort. In an earlier analysis of over 550 of the donors, high-throughput TCR beta sequencing was used to judge whether each TCR beta V gene segment behaved as functional or pseudogenic. The study profiled the T cell repertoires of fewer than 850 subjects by immunosequencing and related them to cytomegalovirus serostatus. Along with the 666-subject first cohort, a separate validation cohort of roughly 110 different subjects was used. High-throughput TCR immunosequencing, statistical association of individual TCRs with disease status, and machine learning were combined to predict cytomegalovirus infection status. Class I and class II HLA loci were covered by the typing at four-digit resolution. In a later analysis, previously published TCR beta repertoires from 550 to 700 donors were re-analyzed and high-resolution HLA genotyping was added so that TCR occurrence patterns could be studied. Donor age, sex, ethnicity and CMV serostatus were collected together with the repertoire data. Rather than using new phenotypic data, the later analysis identified candidate immune exposures from TCR beta sequences and from how often those sequences occurred across donors. All discovery cohort repertoires had been generated on a single sequencing platform.

The cohort comprised approximately 700 healthy bone marrow donors. Cohort members were all nominally healthy when sampled, although unrecorded immune exposures were likely present. The donor tested CMV seronegative and was one of the 352 seronegative cohort members. Every donor gave a peripheral blood sample, and the peripheral blood mononuclear cells from that sample were used for TCR beta sequencing. The Qiagen DNeasy Blood Extraction Kit was used to extract genomic DNA from the blood cell samples. What the study reported, not specific to this receptor: In a later analysis, the rate of TCR association differed among HLA loci, with DRB1 alleles having the most associated TCRs and HLA-C alleles having the fewest. A further reported finding was that TCR beta sequences accurately predicted the HLA-A and HLA-B alleles for most subjects in the first cohort. The only immune exposure information available for the cohort was CMV serostatus. The authors suggested that the approach could potentially be generalized to other disease states and immunological phenotypes. The earlier analysis of 450 to 700 of the donors excluded roughly 16 rarely observed V segments, including chromosome 9 orphons, because counts were too low. In this cohort, only TCR beta chains were sequenced, and detectable features were limited by the absence of alpha or paired-chain data. In a later analysis, some 17,000 TCR beta sequences were associated with specific HLA alleles at a false discovery rate of 0.05. In the study, around 160 TCR beta chains were listed as associated with cytomegalovirus. Most TCR sequences were seen in very few donors, while some public TCRs were found in many individuals. According to a later analysis, parvovirus B19, influenza, CMV and Epstein-Barr virus appeared linked to several top co-occurrence clusters. HLA typing was unavailable for some donors at each locus, so association tests used only the typed subset. Some IMGT-functional V segments, including TRBV6-2 and TRBV6-3, could not be told apart with the 87-base-pair reads, so those segments were excluded. Correlated functional status among segregating V segments might be attributable to linkage disequilibrium, but an unknown experimental factor could not be ruled out. Broadly in line with IMGT annotations, most TCR beta V segments showed up in productive rearrangements about 87% or about 30% of the time in an earlier analysis of several hundred of the donors. Compared with equally common non-associated chains, HLA-associated TCR beta chains in a later analysis were more clonally expanded and had lower generation probabilities. V-gene and J-gene trimming of TCR beta chains was associated with a missense DCLRE1C variant in a later genetic analysis, and the association was replicated in an independent cohort. When HLA alleles, especially DR and DQ, strongly co-occurred, attributing TCR associations to individual alleles was difficult. In vitro tests confirmed that a few of the cytomegalovirus-associated TCR beta chains recognize cytomegalovirus antigens. A group of highly shared sequence variants was considered likely to be a technical artifact of the sequencing pipeline. Roughly uniform sequencing depth across donors was assumed in presence/absence analyses, although this assumption may not hold. The classifier was reported to diagnose cytomegalovirus status with high specificity and sensitivity in both the original and validation cohorts. In a later genetic analysis, fewer N-insertions in productive TCRs were reported among donors in an Asian-associated ancestry cluster than the approximately 710-donor mean. Most CMV-associated TCR beta chains appeared to be HLA-restricted in a later analysis, and the HLA associations seemed to be driven largely by CMV exposure.

CDR1 and CDR2 (MNHEY, SVGAGI) derive from the germline V gene. Here V drops 4 bases and J drops 9 bases, and the junction holds 13 bases not matched to any gene. The CDR3 sequence holds 16 residues, the cysteine and phenylalanine included. Here the CDR3 DNA is all that survives: 48 bases in frame from base 1. Libraries came from the immunoSEQ multiplex PCR assay. For the multiplex PCR, a mixture combining 60 forward primers for TCR Vbeta segments and 13 reverse primers for TCR Jbeta segments was used. The CDR3 region of rearranged TCR beta genes was amplified from genomic DNA by a multiplex PCR assay. The amplified TCR beta libraries were sequenced on the Illumina HiSeq System as 87-base-pair reads. Under the source paper's analysis protocol: A later analysis tallied 70 million to 100 million unique TCR beta chains across the 700 or so repertoires, and around 12 million of those chains were shared by two or more donors. Raw reads were error-corrected and collapsed into unique sequences with a nearest-neighbor algorithm that merged closely related sequences to remove PCR and sequencing errors. V, D and J gene segments were assigned by aligning CDR3 sequences to IMGT reference sequences. For a sequence to be retained, at least a six-nucleotide match to both a V gene segment and a J gene segment was required. A rearrangement counted as productive if the CDR3 had no stop codons and remained in frame with V and J, and every other rearrangement counted as non-productive. CDR3 was defined by IMGT convention, running from the second conserved V-encoded cysteine to the conserved J-encoded phenylalanine. Sequences without an unambiguous match to a single V gene segment were excluded from the earlier analysis of almost 600 of the donors. In an earlier analysis of several hundred of the donors, V segments were called functional above 56.7% productive rearrangements and were called segregating when the between-donor standard deviation exceeded 5%. A statistical classification framework was built to diagnose cytomegalovirus status from the catalog of TCR beta chain sequences. In a later analysis, V and J genes were assigned by comparing TCR nucleotide sequences against IMGT/GENE-DB human TR gene sequences. A later analysis assigned CDR3 sequences and most-parsimonious VDJ recombination scenarios with the TCRdist pipeline. In a later analysis, every TCR beta chain was defined by the combination of its CDR3 amino acid sequence and its V-gene family, and reads without a unique V-gene family were dropped. To address suspected cross-contamination and a sequencing artifact, a later analysis removed a few hundred highly shared, low-generation-probability nucleotide sequences. In a later analysis, a clonal expansion index for each public chain was calculated from normalized within-repertoire ranks of inferred template counts. Generation probabilities in a later analysis came from a VDJ recombination model fitted to out-of-frame rearrangements, and those results were checked against IGoR. Hypergeometric tests were used in a later analysis to score TCR-TCR, TCR-HLA and TCR-CMV co-occurrence, with a repertoire-size bias correction applied to the TCR pairs. In a later analysis, false discovery rates were estimated by permuting HLA or CMV assignments 20 times. In a later analysis, co-occurring TCRs were grouped using DBSCAN, with TCRdist sequence similarity added in when clustering inside HLA-allele-positive subsets. Co-occurrence clustering excluded repertoires with fewer than 30,000 or more than 120,000 public chains, plus five with anomalous nucleotide sharing. TCRdb retrieved this table from immuneACCESS and kept in-frame rearrangements only. Not all clones are present; in checked studies, unresolved V genes account for under half, and no reason is known for the remainder. V, J and clone size reflect that table, while D and trimming were determined from the DNA. The table for this sample lists 120,000 to 150,000 clones; 78% of them were counted only once. 2.8% of the sample is taken by the ten largest.

About this clone: Which antigen it targets is not known. No quality values exist for individual bases; no much larger clone is one base distant.

This receptor was taken from a male donor in good health and CMV-seronegative. The chain uses TRBV6-5 and TRBJ1-1, with 11 bases in between that match TRBD1. The sample comprised PBMCs. The encoded CDR3 is CASSSGTGGADPQAFF. The sequenced DNA: TGTGCCAGCAGTTCCGGGACAGGGGGGGCGGATCCCCAAGCTTTCTTT.